This T cell receptor beta chain was obtained from a study of PD-1 blockade in classical Hodgkin lymphoma. Overall study results and limits: Relapsed/refractory patients reportedly had the lowest baseline TCR diversity, below newly diagnosed patients, who were below healthy donors.

On this clone itself: The antigen is not known.

Every patient relapsed after autologous stem cell transplantation, and brentuximab vedotin exposure varied. TCRdb keeps only in-frame clones here, not all; method: immunoSEQ multiplex PCR. The table lists around 36,000 clones, more than 75% of them singletons. V lost 2 bases and J lost 2, with 10 bases in between. The CDR3 is made up of 15 amino acids. Germline V gives CDR1 SEHNR, CDR2 FQNEAQ (reference sequence). The V gene is TRBV7-9, the J gene TRBJ2-4; no clear D. The sequences come from peripheral blood mononuclear cells (PBMCs), collected at baseline. The sequence was collected from a human donor with classical Hodgkin lymphoma. Written as DNA, the CDR3 is TGTGCCAGCAGCTTAAATCCTGTCTCCAAAAACATTCAGTACTTC. It encodes CASSLNPVSKNIQYF.